This is a list of T cell receptor beta chains from one sample in a study of blood T cell repertoires in COVID-19. Profiling relied on immunoSEQ multiplex PCR, and the TCRdb table lists in-frame clones only, not all of them. The table shows about 260,000 clones, with roughly nine tenths occurring only once. Sequences were obtained from peripheral blood. The source of these receptors is a man between 60 and 75 years old who had recovered from COVID-19. CDR3s leave out the opening cysteine and the closing phenylalanine or tryptophan. The order of the fields is V gene, J gene, CDR3 protein.

v_call: TRBV9
j_call: TRBJ2-3
cdr3_aa: ASSVLASGADTQY

v_call: TRBV9
j_call: TRBJ1-3
cdr3_aa: ASSTDTRGSGNTIY

v_call: TRBV5-1
j_call: TRBJ1-2
cdr3_aa: ASSLGGHYGYT

v_call: TRBV5-1
j_call: TRBJ2-5
cdr3_aa: ASSPRASGVQETQY

v_call: TRBV30
j_call: TRBJ1-6
cdr3_aa: AWSVLGQSASPLH

v_call: TRBV3-1/TRBV3-2
j_call: TRBJ2-5
cdr3_aa: ASSQAFGGRETQY

v_call: TRBV10-3
j_call: TRBJ2-7
cdr3_aa: AISGTGGEQY

v_call: TRBV6-6
j_call: TRBJ1-5
cdr3_aa: ASSQQGGNQPQH

v_call: TRBV5-5
j_call: TRBJ2-1
cdr3_aa: ASSLPRQGANEQF

v_call: TRBV14
j_call: TRBJ2-5
cdr3_aa: ASSRHRVQETQY

v_call: TRBV6-5
j_call: TRBJ2-1
cdr3_aa: ASIPAGGNEQF

v_call: TRBV27
j_call: TRBJ2-1
cdr3_aa: ASSFLGQGNYNEQF

v_call: TRBV7-2
j_call: TRBJ2-3
cdr3_aa: ASSRQGAKYTQY

v_call: TRBV19
j_call: TRBJ2-7
cdr3_aa: ASSMGLKSYEQY

v_call: TRBV2
j_call: TRBJ2-1
cdr3_aa: ASSALRGQGMWDEQF

v_call: TRBV9
j_call: TRBJ2-7
cdr3_aa: ASSVEPGVDYEQY

v_call: TRBV12-3/TRBV12-4
j_call: TRBJ2-5
cdr3_aa: ASSLGTARTQY

v_call: TRBV19
j_call: TRBJ1-2
cdr3_aa: ASSIDGVSGYT

v_call: TRBV5-1
j_call: TRBJ1-6
cdr3_aa: ASSSGQNSPLH

v_call: TRBV6-1
j_call: TRBJ1-1
cdr3_aa: ASSDRAGTEAF

v_call: TRBV7-2
j_call: TRBJ2-3
cdr3_aa: ASSLLTGTGVDVTQY

v_call: TRBV7-3
j_call: TRBJ2-2
cdr3_aa: ASSLTGVTGELF

v_call: TRBV24-1
j_call: TRBJ2-1
cdr3_aa: ATSDSAQGGYNEQF

v_call: TRBV5-4
j_call: TRBJ1-1
cdr3_aa: ASSFRDRETEAF

v_call: TRBV9
j_call: TRBJ2-1
cdr3_aa: ASSITSGGDNEQF

v_call: TRBV2
j_call: TRBJ2-7
cdr3_aa: ASSEALGGLGEQY

v_call: TRBV5-3
j_call: TRBJ1-2
cdr3_aa: ARTLSRRVQGQSSGYT

v_call: TRBV11-3
j_call: TRBJ2-5
cdr3_aa: ASSLAGRETQY

v_call: TRBV7-2
j_call: TRBJ1-3
cdr3_aa: ASSLGWSSSGNTIY

v_call: TRBV7-9
j_call: TRBJ1-1
cdr3_aa: ASSFIMNTEAF

v_call: TRBV12-3/TRBV12-4
j_call: TRBJ1-6
cdr3_aa: ASSRQGNSPLH

v_call: TRBV5-4
j_call: TRBJ1-6
cdr3_aa: ASSLGGDRILGSPLH

v_call: TRBV28
j_call: TRBJ2-4
cdr3_aa: ASSLVAGSKNIQY

v_call: TRBV7-3
j_call: TRBJ2-2
cdr3_aa: ASSSSGELF

v_call: TRBV7-2
j_call: TRBJ1-2
cdr3_aa: ASPLGSSREDGYT

v_call: TRBV3-1/TRBV3-2
j_call: TRBJ2-7
cdr3_aa: ASSLISGKSSYEQY

v_call: TRBV5-1
j_call: TRBJ1-1
cdr3_aa: ASSLDTNTEAF

v_call: TRBV7-2
j_call: TRBJ2-2
cdr3_aa: ASSLVFSTGAGELF

v_call: TRBV7-9
j_call: TRBJ2-7
cdr3_aa: ASSLEGGEVEQY

v_call: TRBV5-4
j_call: TRBJ2-2
cdr3_aa: ASSRDGRNTGELF

v_call: TRBV21-1
j_call: TRBJ2-1
cdr3_aa: ASSKALILAVEQF

v_call: TRBV9
j_call: TRBJ2-5
cdr3_aa: ASSVGTAQETQY

v_call: TRBV7-9
j_call: TRBJ1-1
cdr3_aa: ASSLTALNTEAF

v_call: TRBV27
j_call: TRBJ1-4
cdr3_aa: ASSPRGGTNEKLF

v_call: TRBV21-1
j_call: TRBJ2-7
cdr3_aa: ASSKRAPGTQASYEQY

v_call: TRBV4-1
j_call: TRBJ1-3
cdr3_aa: ASSQVVGQGPGNTIY

v_call: TRBV7-3
j_call: TRBJ1-2
cdr3_aa: ASSQDRGTNYGYT

v_call: TRBV19
j_call: TRBJ1-6
cdr3_aa: ASTATGGGNSPLH

v_call: TRBV7-2
j_call: TRBJ2-4
cdr3_aa: ASSLASKNIQY

v_call: TRBV9
j_call: TRBJ2-3
cdr3_aa: ASSGGQTDTQY

v_call: TRBV25-1
j_call: TRBJ1-5
cdr3_aa: ASRARGADQPQH

v_call: TRBV7-2
j_call: TRBJ2-6
cdr3_aa: ASSPGGSGANVLT

v_call: TRBV3-1/TRBV3-2
j_call: TRBJ2-1
cdr3_aa: ASSPLARGGEQF

v_call: TRBV2
j_call: TRBJ1-1
cdr3_aa: ASARGRNTEAF

v_call: TRBV6-5
j_call: TRBJ1-5
cdr3_aa: ASSPDRASNQPQH

v_call: TRBV5-1
j_call: TRBJ1-2
cdr3_aa: ASSLPGNYGYT

v_call: TRBV7-2
j_call: TRBJ1-2
cdr3_aa: ASSFSGGNYGYT

v_call: TRBV5-1
j_call: TRBJ2-7
cdr3_aa: ASSYRDRVVYEQY

v_call: TRBV7-9
j_call: TRBJ2-1
cdr3_aa: ASSPSYNEQF